These 24 T cell receptor beta chains were sequenced from one sample in a study of T cell changes during pregnancy in multiple sclerosis. Data came from immunoSEQ multiplex PCR; TCRdb stores just in-frame clones and leaves some out. The data show 75,000 to 100,000 clones, roughly 92% seen once. The source material was peripheral blood, sampled after pregnancy. Every receptor here comes from a female donor with multiple sclerosis, enrolled in a pregnancy study.

The genes are TRBV5-1 and TRBJ2-2, with 9 bases lining up with TRBD2. With 1 base clipped from V and 4 bases from J, the junction kept 11 bases outside the gene matches. CDR3 size: 18 residues. Germline assignment: CDR1 SGHRS and CDR2 YFSETQ. CDR3 in DNA: TGCGCCAGCAGCTTGTCCGCTAGCGGGACGTGGAGCACCGGGGAGCTGTTTTTT. The encoded protein is CASSLSASGTWSTGELFF.

This rearrangement joins TRBV5-4 to TRBJ2-1; D perhaps matches TRBD1 (6 bases). CDR3 length equals 15 residues. V lost 0 bases to trimming and J lost 5 bases, with 12 bases between them. CDR1 is SGHNT, CDR2 YYREEE, per germline (reference sequence). CDR3 bases: TGTGCCAGCAGCTTGGACCACAGGGAAAACAATGAGCAGTTCTTC. Amino acids: CASSLDHRENNEQFF.

The table lists this clone with a few counts. V gene TRBV6-4 combines with J gene TRBJ2-1, with 8 bases aligning to TRBD1. With 10 bases clipped from V and 7 bases from J, the junction kept 12 bases outside the gene matches. Per the germline V gene, CDR1 is MRHNA and CDR2 is SNTAGT. The CDR3 is made up of 14 amino acids. CDR3: CATRTGWGENEQFF. The CDR3, as DNA: TGTGCCACTCGGACAGGGTGGGGAGAGAATGAGCAGTTCTTC.

Many counts were recorded for this clone. The gene calls are TRBV5-4 and TRBJ1-2; 7 bases match TRBD1. CDR3 length: 15 amino acids. V gave up 4 bases and J gave up 5 bases; unmatched junction bases: 11. The germline V gene encodes CDR1 SGHNT and CDR2 YYREEE (reference sequence). The CDR3 nucleotides read TGTGCCAGCAGCGACTTAATCAGGGGGGAATATGGCTACACCTTC. It encodes CASSDLIRGEYGYTF.

V gene TRBV18 combines with J gene TRBJ2-5; 8 bases map to TRBD2. In germline, CDR1 is KGHSH, CDR2 LQKENI. V lost 2 bases to trimming and J lost 2 bases; unmatched junction nucleotides: 7. This CDR3 comprises 16 residues. The CDR3 here is CASSPMAGGVQETQYF. CDR3 nucleotide sequence: TGTGCCAGCTCACCAATGGCGGGAGGAGTTCAAGAGACCCAGTACTTC.

The rearrangement uses TRBV5-1 and TRBJ2-1, with D maybe TRBD1 (5 bases). The CDR3 totals 15 residues. Germline V gives CDR1 SGHRS, CDR2 YFSETQ. V gave up 0 bases and J gave up 7 bases, with 14 bases separating them. The CDR3 DNA is TGCGCCAGCAGCTTGGAAGGGGTTGCGCGAAATGAGCAGTTCTTC. It yields the protein CASSLEGVARNEQFF.

This clone was seen many times. The V call is TRBV6-5, the J call TRBJ2-7; TRBD1 agrees at 10 bases. Germline CDR1 and CDR2: MNHEY and SVGAGI. The ends lost 2 bases at V and 3 bases at J; junction bases unmatched: 4. This CDR3 is built from 15 residues. The CDR3 reads CASSYGGTGDYEQYF. In DNA, the CDR3 is TGTGCCAGCAGTTACGGGGGGACAGGGGACTACGAGCAGTACTTC.

This chain links TRBV6-5 with TRBJ2-7, with D possibly TRBD1 on 5 matching bases. This CDR3 region has 14 residues. Germline loops: CDR1 MNHEY, CDR2 SVGAGI. V was shortened by 5 bases and J by 3 bases, with 14 bases between the two germline ends. CDR3 DNA: TGTGCCAGCAGTCCAGCAGGGTTAGGCTACGAGCAGTACTTC. Translated, it gives CASSPAGLGYEQYF.

The table lists this clone with a count of one. The chain links TRBV7-9 to TRBJ2-7; no reliable D call. CDR1 is SEHNR and CDR2 is FQNEAQ in the germline V gene (reference sequence). V lost 1 base and J 4 bases, leaving 11 bases between the germline ends. The CDR3 is 14 residues long. The CDR3 is CASSLGRMFYEQYF. The CDR3 region has the DNA TGTGCCAGCAGCTTAGGCAGGATGTTTTACGAGCAGTACTTC. The full variable domain, rest sourced from reference TRBV7-9 and TRBJ2-7, is DTGVSQNPRHKITKRGQNVTFRCDPISEHNRLYWYRQTLGQGPEFLTYFQNEAQLEKSRLLSDRFSAERPKGSFSTLEIQRTEQGDSAMYLCASSLGRMFYEQYFGPGTRLTVT.

This sequence joins TRBV19 and TRBJ2-2; TRBD2 aligns across 7 bases. Germline CDR1 is LNHDA and CDR2 is SQIVND (reference sequence). V lost 4 bases and J lost 7; bases outside the gene matches: 6. The CDR3 consists of 14 residues. The CDR3 nucleotides read TGTGCCAGTAGTAGGGGGGGTATCCACGGGGAGCTGTTTTTT. This codes for CASSRGGIHGELFF.

V is TRBV7-2 and J is TRBJ2-2, with unresolved D. From germline, CDR1 is SGHTA and CDR2 FQGNSA. The CDR3 is 17 amino acids. V gave up 2 bases and J gave up 0 bases, with 13 bases separating them. The CDR3 DNA reads TGTGCCAGCAGCTTAACAGTTGGGTACGCGAACACCGGGGAGCTGTTTTTT. This sequence encodes CASSLTVGYANTGELFF. The full variable domain, its missing parts supplied by reference TRBV7-2 and TRBJ2-2, is GAGVSQSPSNKVTEKGKDVELRCDPISGHTALYWYRQSLGQGLEFLIYFQGNSAPDKSGLPSDRFSAERTGGSVSTLTIQRTQQEDSAVYLCASSLTVGYANTGELFFGEGSRLTVL.

The chain employs TRBV7-3 and TRBJ2-1; the match to TRBD2 covers 10 bases. CDR1 and CDR2 (germline): SGHTA, FQGTGA. With V trimmed by 2 bases and J by 7 bases, 5 bases remained unmatched. The CDR3 extends over 15 amino acids. The CDR3 loop is CASSLGLAVRNEQFF. The CDR3 nucleotides read TGTGCCAGCAGCTTAGGACTAGCGGTTAGGAATGAGCAGTTCTTC.

The chain employs TRBV14 and TRBJ1-1, with TRBD1 matching over 8 bases. The CDR3 consists of 13 residues. The V gene end was trimmed by 5 bases and the J gene end by 1 base; junction bases not matched to a gene: 0. Germline V CDR1 and CDR2: SGHDN, FVKESK. The CDR3 region is CASSGQGNTEAFF. CDR3 in DNA: TGTGCCAGCAGCGGACAGGGGAACACTGAAGCTTTCTTT.

The V call is TRBV9, the J call TRBJ2-7; 10 bases are a match to TRBD1. The V segment lost 3 bases and the J segment 4 bases; nucleotides outside the gene matches: 7. The CDR3 runs to 15 residues. CDR1 is SGDLS, CDR2 YYNGEE, per germline. The CDR3 DNA follows: TGTGCCAGCAGCGCCGCGGGACAGGGGATGTACGAGCAGTACTTC. This sequence encodes CASSAAGQGMYEQYF. The whole variable domain, filled in from reference TRBV9 and TRBJ2-7, reads DSGVTQTPKHLITATGQRVTLRCSPRSGDLSVYWYQQSLDQGLQFLIQYYNGEERAKGNILERFSAQQFPDLHSELNLSSLELGDSALYFCASSAAGQGMYEQYFGPGTRLTVT.

This chain connects TRBV4-3 to TRBJ2-7; no clear D gene. V was cut by 3 bases and J by 3 bases, with 18 bases left in between. Germline CDR1 reads LGHNA; CDR2 reads YSLEER. The CDR3 loop spans 16 amino acids. This chain's CDR3 is CASSQGSAPRHYEQYF. DNA for the CDR3: TGCGCCAGCAGCCAGGGTAGTGCTCCCCGACACTACGAGCAGTACTTC.

The gene calls are TRBV10-3 and TRBJ2-7, with D unclear. The CDR3 runs 11 residues. Germline values: CDR1 ENHRY, CDR2 SYGVKD. Trimming shortened V by 0 bases and J by 6 bases, and 3 bases separated the two germline ends. The CDR3 DNA reads TGTGCCATCAGTGAGTCTCTCGAGCAGTACTTC. It is translated as CAISESLEQYF.

This chain uses TRBV5-6 with TRBJ1-2; a weak D match, TRBD1 (6 bases). This CDR3 is built from 13 residues. Trimming took 2 bases from V and 7 from J, leaving 12 bases between them. In germline, CDR1 is SGHDT, CDR2 YYEEEE. CDR3 region: CASSFHRVLGYTF. In DNA form, the CDR3 reads TGTGCCAGCAGCTTTCACAGGGTGCTTGGCTACACCTTC.

A single count supports this clone. V is TRBV6-5 and J is TRBJ1-1; D is ambiguous. Germline V gene data show CDR1 as MNHEY and CDR2 as SVGAGI. Trimming took off 6 bases at V and 0 bases at J, with 14 bases between the two ends. The CDR3 is 15 residues long. The CDR3 sequence is CASSNTGGMNTEAFF. The CDR3 DNA sequence: TGTGCCAGCAGCAACACGGGAGGGATGAACACTGAAGCTTTCTTT.

The rearrangement joins TRBV4-2 to TRBJ1-5; D remains unclear. The CDR3 covers 13 residues. Trimming pared 5 bases from V and 8 bases from J, leaving 13 bases between. Looked up from germline, CDR1 is LGHNA and CDR2 is YNFKEQ. The CDR3 DNA follows: TGTGCCAGCAGCGTAGGAGGGCCGGAGCCCCAGCATTTT. This gives the protein CASSVGGPEPQHF.

This clone has just one count. V is TRBV6-5 and J is TRBJ1-2; 7 nucleotides agree with TRBD1. The trim removed 6 bases at V and 6 bases at J, leaving 7 bases unmatched. This CDR3 spans 13 amino acids. Germline values: CDR1 MNHEY, CDR2 SVGAGI. The CDR3 nucleotides read TGTGCCAGCAGGAGACAGGGAGGAGATGGCTACACCTTC. This sequence encodes CASRRQGGDGYTF.

This chain joins TRBV5-1 and TRBJ2-3, with 11 positions matching TRBD2. V lost 4 bases to trimming and J lost 1 base; unmatched junction nucleotides: 5. Germline CDR1 and CDR2: SGHRS and YFSETQ. The CDR3 runs to 16 residues. The CDR3 bases are TGCGCCAGCAGCCCTAGACTAGCGGGGCGCACAGATACGCAGTATTTT. Encoded protein: CASSPRLAGRTDTQYF.

The V and J genes are TRBV29-1 and TRBJ2-2; TRBD2 agrees at 10 bases. Germline CDR1 reads SQVTM; CDR2 reads ANQGSEA. This CDR3 comprises 15 residues. V trimming: 5 bases; J trimming: 4 bases; junction bases outside the gene matches: 7. The DNA for the CDR3 is TGCAGCGTTTGGCTAGCGGGGGTGGGCACCGGGGAGCTGTTTTTT. Translation gives CSVWLAGVGTGELFF.

This chain links TRBV19 with TRBJ1-3; TRBD1 matches at 8 bases. V lost 5 bases and J lost 2; bases outside the gene matches: 8. This CDR3 is 16 amino acids long. CDR1 is LNHDA and CDR2 is SQIVND in the germline V gene (reference sequence). CDR3 DNA sequence: TGTGCCAGTAGTTCGCCGGGACAGGCACCTGGAAACACCATATATTTT. The encoded protein is CASSSPGQAPGNTIYF.

The rearrangement links TRBV7-3 to TRBJ2-1; 12 bases are shared with TRBD2. J gave up 10 bases and V 4 bases, and 8 bases lay outside the gene matches. The CDR3 is 15 residues long. Germline assignment: CDR1 SGHTA and CDR2 FQGTGA. CDR3 sequence (DNA): TGTGCCAGCAGCTCCTCGGGACTAGCGGGCTTCGAGCAGTTCTTC. It translates to CASSSSGLAGFEQFF.